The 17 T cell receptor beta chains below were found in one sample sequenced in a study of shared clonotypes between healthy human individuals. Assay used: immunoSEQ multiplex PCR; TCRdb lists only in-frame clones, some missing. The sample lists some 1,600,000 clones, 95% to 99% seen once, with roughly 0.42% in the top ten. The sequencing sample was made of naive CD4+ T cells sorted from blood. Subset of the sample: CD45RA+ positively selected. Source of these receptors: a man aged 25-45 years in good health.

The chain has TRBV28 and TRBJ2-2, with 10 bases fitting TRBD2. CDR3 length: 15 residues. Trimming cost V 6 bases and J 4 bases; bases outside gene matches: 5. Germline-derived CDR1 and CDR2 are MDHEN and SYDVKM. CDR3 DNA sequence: TGTGCCAGCAGCCGAAGCGGGAGGGCCACCGGGGAGCTGTTTTTT. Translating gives CASSRSGRATGELFF.

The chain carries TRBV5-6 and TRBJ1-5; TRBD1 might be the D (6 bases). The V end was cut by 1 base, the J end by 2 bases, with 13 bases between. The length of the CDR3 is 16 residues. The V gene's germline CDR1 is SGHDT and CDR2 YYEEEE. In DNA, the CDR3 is TGTGCCAGCAGCTTGTATGAGGGGGTTGGCAATCAGCCCCAGCATTTT. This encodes CASSLYEGVGNQPQHF.

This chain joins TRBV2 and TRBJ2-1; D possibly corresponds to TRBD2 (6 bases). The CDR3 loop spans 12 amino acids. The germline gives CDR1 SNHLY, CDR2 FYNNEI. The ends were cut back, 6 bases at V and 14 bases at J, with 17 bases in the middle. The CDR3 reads CASRVGGPNEFF. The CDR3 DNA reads TGTGCCAGCAGGGTCGGAGGGCCAAACGAGTTCTTC.

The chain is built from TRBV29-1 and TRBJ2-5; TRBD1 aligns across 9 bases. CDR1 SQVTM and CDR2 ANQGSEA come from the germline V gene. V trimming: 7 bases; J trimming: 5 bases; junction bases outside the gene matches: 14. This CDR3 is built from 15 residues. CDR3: CSGAAGTGIFETQYF. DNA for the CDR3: TGCAGCGGAGCCGCCGGGACAGGGATTTTTGAGACCCAGTACTTC.

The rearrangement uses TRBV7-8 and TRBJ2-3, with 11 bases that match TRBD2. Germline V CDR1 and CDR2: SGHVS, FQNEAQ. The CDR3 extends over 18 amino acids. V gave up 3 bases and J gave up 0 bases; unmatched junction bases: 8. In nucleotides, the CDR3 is TGTGCCAGCAGCTTTAGCGGGAGGGGCCTCTTCAGCACAGATACGCAGTATTTT. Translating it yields CASSFSGRGLFSTDTQYF.

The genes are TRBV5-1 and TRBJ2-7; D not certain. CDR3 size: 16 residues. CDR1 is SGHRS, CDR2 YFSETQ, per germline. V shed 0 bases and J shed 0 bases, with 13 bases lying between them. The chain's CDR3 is CASSLAVDSSSYEQYF. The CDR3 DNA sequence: TGCGCCAGCAGCTTGGCCGTCGACTCTAGCTCCTACGAGCAGTACTTC.

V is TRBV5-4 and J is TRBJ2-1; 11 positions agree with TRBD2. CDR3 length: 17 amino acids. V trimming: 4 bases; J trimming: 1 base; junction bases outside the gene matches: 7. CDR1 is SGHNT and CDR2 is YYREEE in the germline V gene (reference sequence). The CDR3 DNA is TGTGCCAGCAGCGCCGGTACTAGCGGGGGTTCCTACAATGAGCAGTTCTTC. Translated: CASSAGTSGGSYNEQFF. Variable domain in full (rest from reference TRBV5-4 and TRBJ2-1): ETGVTQSPTHLIKTRGQQVTLRCSSQSGHNTVSWYQQALGQGPQFIFQYYREEENGRGNFPPRFSGLQFPNYSSELNVNALELDDSALYLCASSAGTSGGSYNEQFFGPGTRLTVL.

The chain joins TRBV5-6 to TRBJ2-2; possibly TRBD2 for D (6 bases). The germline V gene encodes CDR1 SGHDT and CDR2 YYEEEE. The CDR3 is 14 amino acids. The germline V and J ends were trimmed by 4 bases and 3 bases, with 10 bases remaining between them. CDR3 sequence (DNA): TGTGCCAGCAGCCTCGGGACTTACACCGGGGAGCTGTTTTTT. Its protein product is CASSLGTYTGELFF.

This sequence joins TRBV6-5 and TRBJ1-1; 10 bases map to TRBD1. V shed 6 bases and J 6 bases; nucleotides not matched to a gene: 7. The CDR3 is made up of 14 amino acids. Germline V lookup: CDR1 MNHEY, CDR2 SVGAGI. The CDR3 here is CASSRQGAGAEAFF. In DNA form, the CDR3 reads TGTGCCAGCAGCCGACAGGGGGCCGGGGCTGAAGCTTTCTTT.

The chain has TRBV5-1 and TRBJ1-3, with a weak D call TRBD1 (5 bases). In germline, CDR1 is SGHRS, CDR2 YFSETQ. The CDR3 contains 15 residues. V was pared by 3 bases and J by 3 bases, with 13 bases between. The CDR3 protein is CASSSSQGGGNTIYF. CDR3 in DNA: TGCGCCAGCAGCTCCTCGCAGGGAGGTGGAAACACCATATATTTT.

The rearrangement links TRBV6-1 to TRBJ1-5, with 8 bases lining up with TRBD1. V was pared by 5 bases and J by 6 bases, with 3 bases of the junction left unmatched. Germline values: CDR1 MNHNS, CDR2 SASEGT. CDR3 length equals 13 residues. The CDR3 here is CASSTQGGQPQHF. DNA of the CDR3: TGTGCCAGCAGTACACAGGGGGGTCAGCCCCAGCATTTT.

The CDR3 region is CASSDLGGVTDTQYF. The CDR3, as DNA: TGTGCCAGCAGTGACCTAGGGGGAGTCACAGATACGCAGTATTTT. The rearrangement uses TRBV6-4 and TRBJ2-3; tentative D call: TRBD1 (6 bases). The length of the CDR3 is 15 residues. Trimming took 2 bases from V and 2 from J, leaving 11 bases between them. The germline V gene encodes CDR1 MRHNA and CDR2 SNTAGT.

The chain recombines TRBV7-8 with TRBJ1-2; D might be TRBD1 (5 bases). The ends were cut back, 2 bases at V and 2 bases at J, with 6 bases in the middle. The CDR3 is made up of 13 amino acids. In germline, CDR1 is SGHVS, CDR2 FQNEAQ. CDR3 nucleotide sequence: TGTGCCAGCAGCTTAAACAGGAACTATGGCTACACCTTC. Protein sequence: CASSLNRNYGYTF.

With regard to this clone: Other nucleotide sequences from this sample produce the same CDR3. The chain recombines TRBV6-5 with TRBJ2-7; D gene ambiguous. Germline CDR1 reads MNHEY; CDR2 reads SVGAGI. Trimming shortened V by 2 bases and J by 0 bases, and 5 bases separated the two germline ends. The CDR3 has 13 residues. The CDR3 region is CASSYRVSYEQYF. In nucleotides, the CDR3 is TGTGCCAGCAGTTACCGGGTCTCCTACGAGCAGTACTTC.

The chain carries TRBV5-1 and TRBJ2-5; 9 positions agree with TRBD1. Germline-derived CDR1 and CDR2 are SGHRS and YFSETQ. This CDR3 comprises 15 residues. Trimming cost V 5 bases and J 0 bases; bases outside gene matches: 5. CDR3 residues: CASRLTGGNQETQYF. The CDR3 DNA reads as TGCGCCAGCAGACTGACAGGGGGTAACCAAGAGACCCAGTACTTC.

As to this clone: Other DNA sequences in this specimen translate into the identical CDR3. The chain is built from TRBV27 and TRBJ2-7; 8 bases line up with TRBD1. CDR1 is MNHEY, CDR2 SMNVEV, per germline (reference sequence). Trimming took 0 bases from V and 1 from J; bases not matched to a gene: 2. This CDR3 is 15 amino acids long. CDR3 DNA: TGTGCCAGCAGTTTATCGGGGACAGGTTCCTACGAGCAGTACTTC. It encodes CASSLSGTGSYEQYF.

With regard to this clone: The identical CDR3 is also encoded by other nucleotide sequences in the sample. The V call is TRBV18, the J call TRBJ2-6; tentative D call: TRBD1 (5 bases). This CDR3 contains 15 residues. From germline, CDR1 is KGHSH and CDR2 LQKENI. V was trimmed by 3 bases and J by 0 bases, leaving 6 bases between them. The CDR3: CASSPDSSGANVLTF. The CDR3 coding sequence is TGTGCCAGCTCACCCGACAGCTCTGGGGCCAACGTCCTGACTTTC.